This is a list of T cell receptor beta chains from one sample in a study of T cells after yellow fever vaccination. In TCRdb, the 5' RACE reads were re-called with MiXCR into one record per CDR3 protein. Of 45,000 to 65,000 distinct CDR3 sequences listed, less than 8.5% are singletons. Sample: CD8+ T cells not binding an NS4B(214-222) dextramer, sorted from PBMCs, taken roughly 47 days after the first yellow fever vaccination. These receptors all stem from a man aged 18-30 years who received the YFV17D yellow fever vaccine. CDR3s include the opening cysteine and the closing phenylalanine or tryptophan. D genes are given only for firm matches. Size values are once, few and many counts, or a class for expanded clones, and some rows have none.

clone size: many
J gene: TRBJ1-2
V gene: TRBV4-1
D gene: NA
CDR3 DNA: TGCGCCAGCAGCCAAGATCGGGTGGGGGGCTATGGCTACACCTTC
CDR3 protein: CASSQDRVGGYGYTF

clone size: NA
J gene: TRBJ2-3
V gene: TRBV9
D gene: TRBD1
CDR3 DNA: TGTGCCAGCAGCGGTACAGGGGGGTCAGATACGCAGTATTTT
CDR3 protein: CASSGTGGSDTQYF

clone size: few
J gene: TRBJ2-3
V gene: TRBV6-5
D gene: NA
CDR3 DNA: TGTGCCAGCAGTTCGGGACCTTACACAGATACGCAGTATTTT
CDR3 protein: CASSSGPYTDTQYF

clone size: many
J gene: TRBJ2-5
V gene: TRBV6-5
D gene: TRBD1
CDR3 DNA: TGTGCCAGCAGTAGACAGGGGGTGGAAGAGACCCAGTACTTC
CDR3 protein: CASSRQGVEETQYF

clone size: NA
J gene: TRBJ2-1
V gene: TRBV10-3
D gene: NA
CDR3 DNA: TGTGCCATCAGTTTATGGACGGAGGATGAGCAGTTCTTC
CDR3 protein: CAISLWTEDEQFF

clone size: NA
J gene: TRBJ2-7
V gene: TRBV19
D gene: NA
CDR3 DNA: TGTGCCAGTGGGGGAGACACGTACGAGCAGTACTTC
CDR3 protein: CASGGDTYEQYF

clone size: many
J gene: TRBJ1-5
V gene: TRBV27
D gene: TRBD1
CDR3 DNA: TGTGCCAGCAGTGGAACAGGGGGTCAGCCCCAGCATTTT
CDR3 protein: CASSGTGGQPQHF

clone size: many
J gene: TRBJ2-5
V gene: TRBV18
D gene: TRBD2
CDR3 DNA: TGTGCCAGCTCAAGCACGGCAGGGAGGGGAGAGACCCAGTACTTC
CDR3 protein: CASSSTAGRGETQYF

clone size: few
J gene: TRBJ2-3
V gene: TRBV12-3/TRBV12-4
D gene: NA
CDR3 DNA: TGTGCCAGCAGTTTGGGTCTGGATACGCAGTATTTT
CDR3 protein: CASSLGLDTQYF

clone size: NA
J gene: TRBJ2-5
V gene: TRBV11-2
D gene: NA
CDR3 DNA: TGTGCCAGCAGCTTATCTTTCCAAGAGACCCAGTACTTC
CDR3 protein: CASSLSFQETQYF

clone size: NA
J gene: TRBJ2-4
V gene: TRBV2
D gene: NA
CDR3 DNA: TGTGCCAGCACCGCGATGCAAAACATTCAGTACTTC
CDR3 protein: CASTAMQNIQYF

clone size: NA
J gene: TRBJ2-7
V gene: TRBV5-6
D gene: TRBD1
CDR3 DNA: TGTGCCAGCAGCTTGGACAGGGGCTCCTACGAGCAGTACTTC
CDR3 protein: CASSLDRGSYEQYF

clone size: many
J gene: TRBJ2-7
V gene: TRBV5-6
D gene: NA
CDR3 DNA: TGTGCCAGCAGCGCACTAGGACTAAGCTACGAGCAGTACTTC
CDR3 protein: CASSALGLSYEQYF

clone size: many
J gene: TRBJ2-3
V gene: TRBV7-8
D gene: NA
CDR3 DNA: TGTGCCAGCAGCCCCGGTGGACGCACAGATACGCAGTATTTT
CDR3 protein: CASSPGGRTDTQYF

clone size: many
J gene: TRBJ2-7
V gene: TRBV29-1
D gene: NA
CDR3 DNA: TGCAGCGTTGAAGATCGGCCAGGATCCTACGAGCAGTACTTC
CDR3 protein: CSVEDRPGSYEQYF

clone size: few
J gene: TRBJ1-1
V gene: TRBV5-1
D gene: NA
CDR3 DNA: TGCGCCAGCAGCTTGGCCTTAAACGGTAACACTGAAGCTTTCTTT
CDR3 protein: CASSLALNGNTEAFF

clone size: NA
J gene: TRBJ1-2
V gene: TRBV4-3
D gene: NA
CDR3 DNA: TGCGCCAGCAGCCAACTCGGGACAACCCGCGGGGACTATGGCTACACCTTC
CDR3 protein: CASSQLGTTRGDYGYTF

clone size: NA
J gene: TRBJ1-2
V gene: TRBV4-2
D gene: NA
CDR3 DNA: TGTGCCAGCAGCCAAGAAGGGAGCCTCCTACCTAACTATGGCTACACCTTC
CDR3 protein: CASSQEGSLLPNYGYTF

clone size: many
J gene: TRBJ2-1
V gene: TRBV5-1
D gene: NA
CDR3 DNA: TGCGCCAGCAGCTTTTTCGCGGGGGCCGCCAATGAGCAGTTCTTC
CDR3 protein: CASSFFAGAANEQFF

clone size: many
J gene: TRBJ2-1
V gene: TRBV5-1
D gene: NA
CDR3 DNA: TGCGCCAGCAGGGTCGGGGTCGGGTCCACCTACAATGAGCAGTTCTTC
CDR3 protein: CASRVGVGSTYNEQFF

clone size: many
J gene: TRBJ1-1
V gene: TRBV4-3
D gene: NA
CDR3 DNA: TGCGCCAGCAGTGCAGGAGGGTTTACCGATAGGAACACTGAAGCTTTCTTT
CDR3 protein: CASSAGGFTDRNTEAFF

clone size: few
J gene: TRBJ2-7
V gene: TRBV15
D gene: NA
CDR3 DNA: TGTGCCACCAGCAGAGATATGGGGAGGGAGCAGTACTTC
CDR3 protein: CATSRDMGREQYF

clone size: NA
J gene: TRBJ1-5
V gene: TRBV5-1
D gene: TRBD1
CDR3 DNA: TGCGCCAGCAGCTTGGAGGGGGCTCAGCCCCAGCATTTT
CDR3 protein: CASSLEGAQPQHF

clone size: NA
J gene: TRBJ1-1
V gene: TRBV7-9
D gene: NA
CDR3 DNA: TGTGCCAGCAGCCCACCCACCCAGGGGTCGAACACTGAAGCTTTCTTT
CDR3 protein: CASSPPTQGSNTEAFF

clone size: NA
J gene: TRBJ1-1
V gene: TRBV13
D gene: NA
CDR3 DNA: TGTGCCAGCAGCTTAGGTTCAGATTTGGCTTTCTTT
CDR3 protein: CASSLGSDLAFF

clone size: few
J gene: TRBJ2-7
V gene: TRBV4-3
D gene: NA
CDR3 DNA: TGCGCCAGCAGCCAAGATCCGGTGGGGTACGAGCAGTACTTC
CDR3 protein: CASSQDPVGYEQYF

clone size: few
J gene: TRBJ1-6
V gene: TRBV4-1
D gene: NA
CDR3 DNA: TGCGCCAGCAGCCAAGAAAAGGGAGCCCTTAGGCCCCTCCACTTT
CDR3 protein: CASSQEKGALRPLHF

clone size: NA
J gene: TRBJ2-6
V gene: TRBV4-1
D gene: TRBD1
CDR3 DNA: TGCGCCAGCAACCAGCCGGGACAGATGGTATCTGGGGCCAACGTCCTGACTTTC
CDR3 protein: CASNQPGQMVSGANVLTF

clone size: many
J gene: TRBJ2-7
V gene: TRBV12-3/TRBV12-4
D gene: TRBD1
CDR3 DNA: TGTGCCAGCAGTCCACGGACAGGGTGGAATGAGCAGTACTTC
CDR3 protein: CASSPRTGWNEQYF

clone size: many
J gene: TRBJ1-4
V gene: TRBV4-3
D gene: NA
CDR3 DNA: TGCGCCAGCAGCCAAGGAGCGGGTTCGGTAACTAATGAAAAACTGTTTTTT
CDR3 protein: CASSQGAGSVTNEKLFF

clone size: NA
J gene: TRBJ1-1
V gene: TRBV27
D gene: NA
CDR3 DNA: TGTGCCAGCAGGGAGGGCCCAGGAACCCGAAAAGACACTGAAGCTTTCTTT
CDR3 protein: CASREGPGTRKDTEAFF

clone size: many
J gene: TRBJ2-2
V gene: TRBV27
D gene: NA
CDR3 DNA: TGTGCCAGCAGGGGCGGGGAGCTGTTTTTT
CDR3 protein: CASRGGELFF

clone size: many
J gene: TRBJ1-1
V gene: TRBV3-1
D gene: TRBD1
CDR3 DNA: TGTGCCAGCAGCCACCTGACAGGGTTTAACACTGAAGCTTTCTTT
CDR3 protein: CASSHLTGFNTEAFF

clone size: many
J gene: TRBJ1-1
V gene: TRBV6-6
D gene: NA
CDR3 DNA: TGTGCCAGCAGTTACGTATTAGGCACTGAAGCTTTCTTT
CDR3 protein: CASSYVLGTEAFF

clone size: many
J gene: TRBJ2-1
V gene: TRBV4-1
D gene: TRBD1
CDR3 DNA: TGCGCCAGCAGCCAAGAACAGGGGGTCAATGAGCAGTTCTTC
CDR3 protein: CASSQEQGVNEQFF

clone size: few
J gene: TRBJ2-1
V gene: TRBV7-3
D gene: NA
CDR3 DNA: TGTGCCAGCACCCAAGGGGGGGCCCCCTACAATGAGCAGTTCTTC
CDR3 protein: CASTQGGAPYNEQFF

clone size: few
J gene: TRBJ1-1
V gene: TRBV6-6
D gene: NA
CDR3 DNA: TGTGCCAGCAGTAGGGGCGGAACTGAAGCTTTCTTT
CDR3 protein: CASSRGGTEAFF

clone size: many
J gene: TRBJ1-1
V gene: TRBV29-1
D gene: NA
CDR3 DNA: TGCAGCGTTGTCGGCAGTAACACTGAAGCTTTCTTT
CDR3 protein: CSVVGSNTEAFF

clone size: many
J gene: TRBJ2-5
V gene: TRBV4-2
D gene: NA
CDR3 DNA: TGTGCCAGCAGCGCGGGACAGATTCAAGAGACCCAGTACTTC
CDR3 protein: CASSAGQIQETQYF

clone size: NA
J gene: TRBJ2-2
V gene: TRBV5-1
D gene: NA
CDR3 DNA: TGCGCCAGCAGCATCAGGGGTCTGAACACCGGGGAGCTGTTTTTT
CDR3 protein: CASSIRGLNTGELFF